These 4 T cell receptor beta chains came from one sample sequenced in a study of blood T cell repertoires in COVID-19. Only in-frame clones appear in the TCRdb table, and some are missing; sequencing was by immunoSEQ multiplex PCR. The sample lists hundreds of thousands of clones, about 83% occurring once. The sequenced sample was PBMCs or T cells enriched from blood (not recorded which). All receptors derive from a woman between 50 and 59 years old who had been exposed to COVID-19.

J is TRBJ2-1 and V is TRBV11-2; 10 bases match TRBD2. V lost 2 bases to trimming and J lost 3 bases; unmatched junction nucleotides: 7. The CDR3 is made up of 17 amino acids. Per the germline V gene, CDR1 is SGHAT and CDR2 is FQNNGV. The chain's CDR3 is CASSLSSGGAFYNEQFF. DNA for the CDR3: TGTGCCAGCAGCTTAAGCAGCGGGGGGGCCTTCTACAATGAGCAGTTCTTC.

The CDR3 sequence is CASSQYRGHNTEAFF. DNA for the CDR3: TGTGCCAGCAGTCAATACAGGGGCCACAACACTGAAGCTTTCTTT. The rearrangement joins TRBV27 to TRBJ1-1, with 7 bases lining up with TRBD1. Germline V gene data show CDR1 as MNHEY and CDR2 as SMNVEV (reference sequence). After removal of 5 bases from V and 2 bases from J, the junction contained 8 bases not matched to a gene. The CDR3 is made up of 15 amino acids.

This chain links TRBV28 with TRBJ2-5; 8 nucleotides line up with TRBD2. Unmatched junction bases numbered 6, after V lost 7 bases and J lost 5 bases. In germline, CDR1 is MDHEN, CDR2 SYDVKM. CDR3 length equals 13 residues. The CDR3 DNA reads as TGTGCCAGCACACGGGGGGGCGGTGAGACCCAGTACTTC. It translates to CASTRGGGETQYF.

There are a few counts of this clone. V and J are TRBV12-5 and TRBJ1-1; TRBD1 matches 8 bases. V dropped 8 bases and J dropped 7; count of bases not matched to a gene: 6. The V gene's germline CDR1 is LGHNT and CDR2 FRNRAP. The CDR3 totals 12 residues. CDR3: CASTFGTGEAFF. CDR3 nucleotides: TGTGCTAGTACCTTCGGGACAGGTGAAGCTTTCTTT.